These T cell receptor beta chains were read from a single sample in a study of blood T cells in healthy people across ages. A single record per CDR3 protein comes from TCRdb applying MiXCR to the 5' RACE reads. The data contain 750,000 to 850,000 distinct CDR3 sequences, just under 25% of them singletons. The data were also submitted as part of a second study, on T cells of mothers and their children.

Sequences were obtained from blood. The receptors come from a boy between 10 and 17 years old in good health. CDR3s include the opening cysteine and the closing phenylalanine or tryptophan. The D gene is left open where the match is weak. A row's size may be missing; if present it is once, few, many or a size class.

size	V	J	D	DNA	CDR3
few	TRBV7-9	TRBJ2-1	TRBD2	TGTGCCAGCAGCCTGACTAGCGGGGGGTTCCACAATGAGCAGTTCTTC	CASSLTSGGFHNEQFF
-	TRBV5-1	TRBJ2-7	-	TGCGCCAGCAGCTTGAGGGGGGCATTCTACGAGCAGTACTTC	CASSLRGAFYEQYF
few	TRBV3-1	TRBJ1-5	-	TGTGCCAGCAGCCAAACAGGGATAGGGGTCAATCAGCCCCAGCATTTT	CASSQTGIGVNQPQHF
-	TRBV7-2	TRBJ2-3	-	TGTGCCAGCAGCCGGCCGGACAGTAGGCAGTATTTT	CASSRPDSRQYF
-	TRBV7-9	TRBJ2-1	TRBD2	TGTGCCAGCAGCTTAGCGCAAACTAGCGGGGGGGTTTTCGATGAGCAGTTCTTC	CASSLAQTSGGVFDEQFF
few	TRBV7-3	TRBJ2-3	-	TGTGCCAGCAGCGAAGGGTACGGAAGTACAGATACGCAGTATTTT	CASSEGYGSTDTQYF
-	TRBV2	TRBJ2-3	TRBD1	TGTGCCAGCAGTGAAGCCGGGACAGGGGGAACAGATACGCAGTATTTT	CASSEAGTGGTDTQYF
few	TRBV7-9	TRBJ1-5	-	TGTGCCAGCAGCCCTGGAGGGACTAGCAATCAGCCCCAGCATTTT	CASSPGGTSNQPQHF
-	TRBV3-1	TRBJ2-3	-	TGTGCCAGCAGCCAAGAGATGGGAGATACGCAGTATTTT	CASSQEMGDTQYF
few	TRBV6-2/TRBV6-3	TRBJ1-3	-	TGTGCCAGCAGTTACCGGTTGGGAAGCTCTGGAAACGCCATATATTTT	CASSYRLGSSGNAIYF
-	TRBV29-1	TRBJ1-5	-	TGCAGCGTTGTTGAGGGTTTGGGCCAGCCCCAGCATTTT	CSVVEGLGQPQHF
-	TRBV7-2	TRBJ2-3	-	TGTGCCAGCAGCTTAGTTGCGTCTAGCACAGATGCGCAGTATTTT	CASSLVASSTDAQYF
-	TRBV29-1	TRBJ2-3	-	TGCAGCTTTTACACAGATACGCAGTATTTT	CSFYTDTQYF
few	TRBV15	TRBJ2-5	TRBD1	TGTGCCACCAGCAGTGGCAGGGGGCAAGAGACCCAGTACTTC	CATSSGRGQETQYF
few	TRBV6-1	TRBJ2-1	-	TGTGCCAGCAGTGATCCGTGGGGCGATGAGCAGTTCTTC	CASSDPWGDEQFF
-	TRBV28	TRBJ2-3	-	TGTGCCAGCAGTTTACTCAGGAGGTCAGATACGCAGTATTTT	CASSLLRRSDTQYF
-	TRBV20-1	TRBJ2-3	TRBD2	TGCAGTGCTTTGAGCGGGATCACAGATACGCAGTATTTT	CSALSGITDTQYF
few	TRBV4-3	TRBJ2-2	TRBD1	TGCGCCAGCAGCCAGGGGGGACAGGGAGGCCATAACGGGGAGCTGTTTTTT	CASSQGGQGGHNGELFF
-	TRBV4-1	TRBJ2-7	-	TGCGCCAGCAGCCAAGGTATTTCAGGATACGAGCAGTACTTC	CASSQGISGYEQYF
-	TRBV10-3	TRBJ2-1	TRBD1	TGTGCCATCAGTGCGAGGGACAGGGGAACCTACAATGAGCAGTTCTTC	CAISARDRGTYNEQFF
few	TRBV4-3	TRBJ2-1	-	TGCGCCAGCAGCCAAGATACCCCAAGGTCCTACAATGAGCAGTTCTTC	CASSQDTPRSYNEQFF
-	TRBV3-1	TRBJ2-7	TRBD2	TGTGCCAGCAGCCAACGACTAGCGGAAATACGGGCCCACGAGCAGTACTTC	CASSQRLAEIRAHEQYF
-	TRBV18	TRBJ2-2	TRBD2	TGTGCCGACTCACCGACTAGCGGGAGATACGACGGGGAGCTGTTTTTT	CADSPTSGRYDGELFF
-	TRBV20-1	TRBJ2-7	TRBD2	TGCAGTGCTAGAGGCTTGACTAGCGTTTACGGGGTGGATTCCTACGAGCAGTACTTC	CSARGLTSVYGVDSYEQYF
-	TRBV29-1	TRBJ1-2	-	TGCAGCGTTGACGCTAACTATGGCTACACCTTC	CSVDANYGYTF
-	TRBV6-2/TRBV6-3	TRBJ2-3	-	TGTGCCAGCAGCTCCTCCTGGACTCTCAGAGGGGGAACAGATACGCAGTATTTT	CASSSSWTLRGGTDTQYF
few	TRBV12-3/TRBV12-4	TRBJ2-7	-	TGTGCCAGCAGCAGGGTAGGGTACGAGCAGTACTTC	CASSRVGYEQYF
-	TRBV9	TRBJ2-3	-	TGTGCCAGCAGCGTAGCCCCGAGCGGCAGTAATACGCAGTATTTT	CASSVAPSGSNTQYF
-	TRBV25-1	TRBJ2-7	-	TGTGCCAGCAGTGACCCACACCTTGTCCAAGTAATTTACTTC	CASSDPHLVQVIYF
-	TRBV5-1	TRBJ2-7	-	TGCGCCAGCAGCTTGGGACACTCAGAATACGAGCAGTACTTC	CASSLGHSEYEQYF
few	TRBV2	TRBJ2-7	TRBD2	TGTGCCAGCAGTGCGGGACTAGCGGGAGGGTACGAGCAGTACTTC	CASSAGLAGGYEQYF
few	TRBV12-3/TRBV12-4	TRBJ1-1	-	TGTGCCAGCACCCTCCGAATACGGAACACTGAAGCTTTCTTT	CASTLRIRNTEAFF
-	TRBV6-2/TRBV6-3	TRBJ2-3	TRBD2	TGTGCCAGCAGTTACTTGGGACTACCCACAGATACGCAGTATTTT	CASSYLGLPTDTQYF
-	TRBV7-3	TRBJ2-2	-	TGTGCCAGCAGCCCCGGAGGGAGCACCGGGGAGCTGTTTTTT	CASSPGGSTGELFF
many	TRBV6-5	TRBJ1-4	-	TGTGCCAGCAGTTACAGGGGAAATAATGAAAAACTGTTTTTT	CASSYRGNNEKLFF
-	TRBV4-2	TRBJ2-7	-	TGTGCCAGCAGCCCCAATGCGGGCTACTACGAGCAGTACTTC	CASSPNAGYYEQYF
few	TRBV29-1	TRBJ2-7	-	TGCAGCGTTGAAGATAGCAGGAGGGCTTTCGGCGCCTACGAGCAGTACTTC	CSVEDSRRAFGAYEQYF
few	TRBV5-4	TRBJ2-7	-	TGTGCCAGCAGCCGAGCGGAGGGGGCAGAAAACGAGCAGTACTTC	CASSRAEGAENEQYF
-	TRBV29-1	TRBJ1-1	-	TGCAGCGTTGAAAAGGGATTCGGGAACACTGAAGCTTTCTTT	CSVEKGFGNTEAFF
-	TRBV28	TRBJ2-5	-	TGTGCCAGCAGTTTTGACCCAGAGACCCGGTACTTC	CASSFDPETRYF